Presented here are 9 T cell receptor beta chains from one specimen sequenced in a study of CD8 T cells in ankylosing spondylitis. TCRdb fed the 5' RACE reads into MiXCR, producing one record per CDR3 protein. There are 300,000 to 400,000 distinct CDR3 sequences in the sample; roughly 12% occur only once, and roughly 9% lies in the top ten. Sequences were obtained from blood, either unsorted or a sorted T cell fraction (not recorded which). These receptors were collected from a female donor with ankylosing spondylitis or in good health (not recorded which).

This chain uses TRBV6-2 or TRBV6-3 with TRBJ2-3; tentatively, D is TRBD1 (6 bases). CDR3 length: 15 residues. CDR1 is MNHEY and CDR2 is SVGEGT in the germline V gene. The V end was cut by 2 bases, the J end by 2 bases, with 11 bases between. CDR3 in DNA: TGTGCCAGCAGTTACGCGAGGGACATCACAGATACGCAGTATTTT. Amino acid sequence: CASSYARDITDTQYF.

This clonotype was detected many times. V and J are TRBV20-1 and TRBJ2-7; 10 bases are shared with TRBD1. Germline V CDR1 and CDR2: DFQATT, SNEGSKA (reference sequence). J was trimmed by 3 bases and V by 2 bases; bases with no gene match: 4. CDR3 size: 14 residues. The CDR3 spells CSARTRTGGYEQYF. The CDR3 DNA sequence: TGCAGTGCTAGAACCCGGACAGGGGGCTACGAGCAGTACTTC.

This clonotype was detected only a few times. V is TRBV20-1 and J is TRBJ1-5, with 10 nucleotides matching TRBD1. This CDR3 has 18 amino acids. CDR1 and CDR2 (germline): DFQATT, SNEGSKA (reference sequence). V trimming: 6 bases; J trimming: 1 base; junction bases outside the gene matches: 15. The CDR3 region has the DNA TGCAGTGCCGGTCGGAGGACAGGGGGTGCGGGGAGCAATCAGCCCCAGCATTTT. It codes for CSAGRRTGGAGSNQPQHF.

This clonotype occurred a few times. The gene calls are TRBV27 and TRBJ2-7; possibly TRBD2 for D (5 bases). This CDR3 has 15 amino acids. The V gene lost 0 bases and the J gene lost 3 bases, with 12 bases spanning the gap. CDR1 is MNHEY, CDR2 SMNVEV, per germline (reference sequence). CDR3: CASSLSLAVHYEQYF. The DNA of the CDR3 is TGTGCCAGCAGTTTATCCCTAGCCGTTCACTACGAGCAGTACTTC.

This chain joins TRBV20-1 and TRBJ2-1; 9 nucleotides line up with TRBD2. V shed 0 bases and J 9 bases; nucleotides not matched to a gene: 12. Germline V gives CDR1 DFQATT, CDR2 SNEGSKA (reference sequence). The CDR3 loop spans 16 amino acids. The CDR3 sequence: CSARDLGAGGPGEQFF. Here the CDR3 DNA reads TGCAGTGCTAGAGACCTTGGGGCGGGGGGGCCGGGTGAGCAGTTCTTC.

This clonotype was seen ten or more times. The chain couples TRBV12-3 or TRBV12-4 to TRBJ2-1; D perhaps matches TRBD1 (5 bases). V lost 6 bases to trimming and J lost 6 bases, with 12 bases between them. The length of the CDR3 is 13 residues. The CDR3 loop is CASSPTDLNEQFF. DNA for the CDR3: TGTGCCAGCAGCCCGACAGACCTCAATGAGCAGTTCTTC.

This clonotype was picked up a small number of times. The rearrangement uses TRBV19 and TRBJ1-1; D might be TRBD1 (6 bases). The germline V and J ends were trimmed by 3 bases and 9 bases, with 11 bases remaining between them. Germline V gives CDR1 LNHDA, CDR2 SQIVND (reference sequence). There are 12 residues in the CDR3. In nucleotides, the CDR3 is TGTGCCAGTAGTATTCGGACAGATCAAGCTTTCTTT. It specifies CASSIRTDQAFF. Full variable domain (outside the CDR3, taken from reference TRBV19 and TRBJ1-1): DGGITQSPKYLFRKEGQNVTLSCEQNLNHDAMYWYRQDPGQGLRLIYYSQIVNDFQKGDIAEGYSVSREKKESFPLTVTSAQKNPTAFYLCASSIRTDQAFFGQGTRLTVV.

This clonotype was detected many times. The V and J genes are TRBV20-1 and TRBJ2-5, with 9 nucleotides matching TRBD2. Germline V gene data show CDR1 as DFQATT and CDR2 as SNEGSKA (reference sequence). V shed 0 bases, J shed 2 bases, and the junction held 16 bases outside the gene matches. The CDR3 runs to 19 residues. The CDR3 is CSARDRGSGSFRGQETQYF. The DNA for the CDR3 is TGCAGTGCTAGAGATCGGGGTAGCGGGAGCTTCCGAGGGCAAGAGACCCAGTACTTC.

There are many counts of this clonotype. The CDR3 sequence: CSAPRNGRLAGYNEQFF. DNA of the CDR3: TGCAGTGCTCCCCGGAATGGCAGACTAGCTGGCTACAATGAGCAGTTCTTC. This chain links TRBV20-1 with TRBJ2-1; 7 bases align to TRBD2. CDR1 DFQATT and CDR2 SNEGSKA come from the germline V gene (reference sequence). The CDR3 is 17 residues long. V trimming: 5 bases; J trimming: 3 bases; junction bases outside the gene matches: 16.